Below are 7 T cell receptor beta chains sequenced from a single sample in a study of shared clonotypes between healthy human individuals. Clones were sequenced by immunoSEQ multiplex PCR, and TCRdb holds only the in-frame ones, with some missing. This repertoire shows some 740,000 clones, 80% to 95% found once; its top ten account for 24%. Positive CCR7 selection of CD45RO-negative cells yielded the naive CD8 cells, and terminally differentiated effector memory CD45RA+ cells were excluded. Sample: naive CD8+ T cells sorted from blood. The receptors derive from a man aged 25 to 40 in good health.

This chain connects TRBV7-9 to TRBJ2-6; TRBD2 aligns across 7 bases. The V and J ends lost 5 bases and 2 bases, in that order; junction bases with no gene match: 9. Germline assignment: CDR1 SEHNR and CDR2 FQNEAQ (reference sequence). This CDR3 is 17 amino acids long. DNA for the CDR3: TGTGCCAGCAGCCACCGAGGACTAGAGGCTGGGGCCAACGTCCTGACTTTC. Protein sequence: CASSHRGLEAGANVLTF.

V and J are TRBV19 and TRBJ2-7, with 11 bases identical to TRBD2. Germline V CDR1 and CDR2: LNHDA, SQIVND (reference sequence). The V and J ends lost 5 bases and 2 bases, in that order; junction bases with no gene match: 5. CDR3 length equals 15 residues. CDR3 nucleotides: TGTGCCAGTAGTGCGGGACTAGCGGCCACCTACGAGCAGTACTTC. This sequence encodes CASSAGLAATYEQYF.

This clone was seen a single time. The CDR3, as DNA: TGTGCCAGCAGTTTATTTCGCGGACAGCAGAACACTGAAGCTTTCTTT. Amino acid sequence: CASSLFRGQQNTEAFF. The chain recombines TRBV28 with TRBJ1-1; possibly TRBD1 for D (6 bases). The V end was cut by 1 base, the J end by 1 base, with 13 bases between. The CDR3 has 16 residues. From germline, CDR1 is MDHEN and CDR2 SYDVKM.

The gene calls are TRBV11-2 and TRBJ2-1, with 9 bases matching TRBD2. The CDR3 runs 17 residues. Trimming cost V 1 base and J 8 bases; bases outside gene matches: 12. CDR1 and CDR2 from the germline V gene are SGHAT and FQNNGV. CDR3 coding DNA: TGTGCCAGCAGCTTAGCGTCCGGGGGCGGGAGGGCCTATGAGCAGTTCTTC. Translated: CASSLASGGGRAYEQFF.

The chain employs TRBV2 and TRBJ2-7; 12 nucleotides match TRBD2. This CDR3 region has 14 residues. With 8 bases clipped from V and 5 bases from J, the junction kept 7 bases outside the gene matches. Germline V gene lookup returns CDR1 SNHLY and CDR2 FYNNEI. CDR3 bases: TGTGCCAGCCTGACGACTAGCGGGAGTAACGAGCAGTACTTC. It encodes CASLTTSGSNEQYF.

The rearrangement joins TRBV4-1 to TRBJ1-2; D is unclear. Germline values: CDR1 MGHRA, CDR2 YSYEKL. The germline V and J ends were trimmed by 1 base and 4 bases, with 10 bases remaining between them. This CDR3 is 14 amino acids long. Written as DNA, the CDR3 is TGCGCCAGCAGCCAAGTAGGGCAGACCTATGGCTACACCTTC. This translates into CASSQVGQTYGYTF.

The V gene is TRBV7-8, the J gene TRBJ2-6; D is perhaps TRBD1 (5 bases). The CDR3 covers 20 residues. The germline V gene encodes CDR1 SGHVS and CDR2 FQNEAQ. V shed 1 base and J shed 0 bases, with 19 bases lying between them. For the CDR3, the DNA is TGTGCCAGCAGCTTAGTTAGCAGGGTGTGGAAGAACTCTGGGGCCAACGTCCTGACTTTC. Translated: CASSLVSRVWKNSGANVLTF.